This is a list of T cell receptor beta chains from one sample in a study of shared clonotypes between healthy human individuals. The assay was immunoSEQ multiplex PCR, and TCRdb's table has in-frame clones only and misses some. The sample comprises millions of clones, 95% of which are singletons, and under 0.15% rests with the top ten. The sample taken for sequencing was naive CD4+ T cells sorted from blood. Receptor source: a man aged 18 to 29 in good health. Each CDR3 is given with its conserved first and last residue. D genes are given only for firm matches. Clone size, where shown, is once, few, many, or a class for clones that have expanded.

clone size: -
D gene: TRBD1
V gene: TRBV5-4
J gene: TRBJ2-3
CDR3 protein: CASSRPGTGGTPSTDTQYF
CDR3 DNA: TGTGCCAGCAGCAGGCCCGGGACAGGCGGGACTCCTAGCACAGATACGCAGTATTTT

clone size: once
D gene: -
V gene: TRBV28
J gene: TRBJ1-6
CDR3 protein: CASSLSGRWNSPLHF
CDR3 DNA: TGTGCCAGCAGTTTATCAGGGCGGTGGAATTCACCCCTCCACTTT

clone size: -
D gene: -
V gene: TRBV6-5
J gene: TRBJ2-4
CDR3 protein: CASSYSSSNSIQYF
CDR3 DNA: TGTGCCAGCAGTTACTCGAGCTCGAACAGCATTCAGTACTTC

clone size: -
D gene: -
V gene: TRBV5-1
J gene: TRBJ1-1
CDR3 protein: CASSLSGTDNTEAFF
CDR3 DNA: TGCGCCAGCAGCCTATCCGGGACGGATAACACTGAAGCTTTCTTT

clone size: -
D gene: -
V gene: TRBV6-1
J gene: TRBJ1-3
CDR3 protein: CASRMSSGNTIYF
CDR3 DNA: TGTGCCAGCAGAATGAGCTCTGGAAACACCATATATTTT

clone size: -
D gene: -
V gene: TRBV7-2
J gene: TRBJ2-7
CDR3 protein: CASSFGPRYEQYF
CDR3 DNA: TGTGCCAGCAGCTTTGGGCCTCGCTACGAGCAGTACTTC

clone size: -
D gene: TRBD2
V gene: TRBV10-3
J gene: TRBJ2-4
CDR3 protein: CAISEGRTGGPVKNIQYF
CDR3 DNA: TGTGCCATCAGTGAGGGTAGGACGGGAGGGCCGGTCAAAAACATTCAGTACTTC

clone size: -
D gene: -
V gene: TRBV6-1
J gene: TRBJ2-4
CDR3 protein: CASSEINIQYF
CDR3 DNA: TGTGCCAGCAGTGAAATAAACATTCAGTACTTC

clone size: -
D gene: TRBD1
V gene: TRBV11-2
J gene: TRBJ2-7
CDR3 protein: CASSLGWDSGF
CDR3 DNA: TGTGCCAGCAGCTTAGGCTGGGACAGCGGCTTC

clone size: -
D gene: TRBD1
V gene: TRBV6-5
J gene: TRBJ1-5
CDR3 protein: CASSRGGSNQPQHF
CDR3 DNA: TGTGCCAGCAGCAGGGGGGGTAGCAATCAGCCCCAGCATTTT

clone size: once
D gene: TRBD2
V gene: TRBV6-1
J gene: TRBJ2-7
CDR3 protein: CASRVLAGGPHEQYF
CDR3 DNA: TGTGCCAGCAGGGTACTAGCGGGAGGGCCCCACGAGCAGTACTTC

clone size: -
D gene: TRBD1
V gene: TRBV7-7
J gene: TRBJ1-6
CDR3 protein: CASRMDRYGSSYNSPLHF
CDR3 DNA: TGTGCTAGCAGGATGGACAGGTACGGGAGCTCCTATAATTCACCCCTCCACTTT

clone size: -
D gene: -
V gene: TRBV5-1
J gene: TRBJ1-6
CDR3 protein: CASSPGQISSSYNSPLHF
CDR3 DNA: TGCGCCAGCAGCCCTGGACAAATATCTAGCTCCTATAATTCACCCCTCCACTTT

clone size: -
D gene: -
V gene: TRBV7-7
J gene: TRBJ2-1
CDR3 protein: CASSLDLSSYNEQFF
CDR3 DNA: TGTGCTAGCAGCTTAGATCTGAGCTCCTACAATGAGCAGTTCTTC

clone size: once
D gene: -
V gene: TRBV10-1
J gene: TRBJ2-2
CDR3 protein: CASSDRVPVGELFF
CDR3 DNA: TGCGCCAGCAGTGATAGGGTCCCTGTTGGGGAGCTGTTTTTT

clone size: -
D gene: -
V gene: TRBV10-2
J gene: TRBJ1-5
CDR3 protein: CASSEWDQPQHF
CDR3 DNA: TGCGCCAGCAGTGAATGGGATCAGCCCCAGCATTTT

clone size: -
D gene: -
V gene: TRBV7-9
J gene: TRBJ1-1
CDR3 protein: CASSLRGQDTEAFF
CDR3 DNA: TGTGCCAGCAGCTTAAGGGGACAAGACACTGAAGCTTTCTTT

clone size: -
D gene: TRBD1
V gene: TRBV5-6
J gene: TRBJ1-5
CDR3 protein: CASSWRSGTGAQPQHF
CDR3 DNA: TGTGCCAGCAGCTGGAGAAGCGGGACAGGGGCTCAGCCCCAGCATTTT

clone size: -
D gene: TRBD1
V gene: TRBV11-2
J gene: TRBJ1-2
CDR3 protein: CASSPETGLGYTF
CDR3 DNA: TGTGCCAGCAGCCCTGAGACAGGGCTCGGCTACACCTTC

clone size: once
D gene: TRBD1
V gene: TRBV10-1
J gene: TRBJ2-7
CDR3 protein: CASSDSGTGLQFINEQYF
CDR3 DNA: TGCGCCAGCAGTGACTCCGGGACAGGGCTGCAGTTTATAAACGAGCAGTACTTC

clone size: -
D gene: -
V gene: TRBV6-5
J gene: TRBJ1-3
CDR3 protein: CASSYGRRGSGNTIYF
CDR3 DNA: TGTGCCAGCAGTTACGGCAGACGGGGCTCTGGAAACACCATATATTTT

clone size: -
D gene: TRBD1
V gene: TRBV19
J gene: TRBJ2-3
CDR3 protein: CASSSNRGSDTQYF
CDR3 DNA: TGTGCCAGTAGTTCCAACAGGGGTTCAGATACGCAGTATTTT

clone size: -
D gene: -
V gene: TRBV7-6
J gene: TRBJ2-7
CDR3 protein: CASSLGTGPLYEQYF
CDR3 DNA: TGTGCCAGCAGCTTAGGAACAGGGCCTCTCTACGAGCAGTACTTC

clone size: once
D gene: -
V gene: TRBV28
J gene: TRBJ2-7
CDR3 protein: CAGGGREPPREQYF
CDR3 DNA: TGTGCCGGAGGGGGGAGAGAACCTCCTAGGGAGCAGTACTTC

clone size: -
D gene: -
V gene: TRBV19
J gene: TRBJ1-1
CDR3 protein: CASVGTGAPTEAFF
CDR3 DNA: TGTGCCAGCGTTGGGACGGGAGCCCCTACTGAAGCTTTCTTT

clone size: -
D gene: TRBD1
V gene: TRBV7-9
J gene: TRBJ1-3
CDR3 protein: CASSPGQGARGNTIYF
CDR3 DNA: TGTGCCAGCAGCCCGGGACAGGGGGCTCGGGGAAACACCATATATTTT

clone size: -
D gene: -
V gene: TRBV6-1
J gene: TRBJ1-6
CDR3 protein: CASSEETDNSPLHF
CDR3 DNA: TGTGCCAGCAGTGAAGAGACAGATAATTCACCCCTCCACTTT

clone size: -
D gene: -
V gene: TRBV25-1
J gene: TRBJ1-1
CDR3 protein: CASSNLWGDTEAFF
CDR3 DNA: TGTGCCAGCAGTAACCTTTGGGGGGACACTGAAGCTTTCTTT

clone size: -
D gene: -
V gene: TRBV19
J gene: TRBJ2-1
CDR3 protein: CASSTAGVTPYEQFF
CDR3 DNA: TGTGCCAGTAGTACCGCCGGGGTCACCCCATATGAGCAGTTCTTC

clone size: once
D gene: -
V gene: TRBV18
J gene: TRBJ2-7
CDR3 protein: CASSPPTTVTYEQYF
CDR3 DNA: TGTGCCAGCTCACCACCGACGACGGTGACTTACGAGCAGTACTTC

clone size: -
D gene: -
V gene: TRBV6-4
J gene: TRBJ2-2
CDR3 protein: CASTRGLGGELFF
CDR3 DNA: TGTGCCAGCACTCGCGGGCTGGGCGGGGAGCTGTTTTTT

clone size: -
D gene: TRBD2
V gene: TRBV10-3
J gene: TRBJ2-1
CDR3 protein: CAISGTSGSGNEQFF
CDR3 DNA: TGTGCCATCAGTGGGACTAGCGGGAGTGGAAATGAGCAGTTCTTC

clone size: -
D gene: -
V gene: TRBV30
J gene: TRBJ1-1
CDR3 protein: CAWSVVMHEAFF
CDR3 DNA: TGTGCCTGGAGCGTAGTAATGCATGAAGCTTTCTTT

clone size: -
D gene: TRBD1
V gene: TRBV30
J gene: TRBJ1-1
CDR3 protein: CAWAGTGSTEAFF
CDR3 DNA: TGTGCCTGGGCCGGGACAGGGAGTACTGAAGCTTTCTTT

clone size: -
D gene: -
V gene: TRBV30
J gene: TRBJ1-5
CDR3 protein: CAWSHGAVGLQPQHF
CDR3 DNA: TGTGCCTGGAGTCACGGGGCAGTGGGACTCCAGCCCCAGCATTTT

clone size: -
D gene: -
V gene: TRBV5-1
J gene: TRBJ2-5
CDR3 protein: CASSLRQVGETQYF
CDR3 DNA: TGCGCCAGCAGCTTGAGACAGGTTGGAGAGACCCAGTACTTC

clone size: once
D gene: -
V gene: TRBV5-1
J gene: TRBJ2-1
CDR3 protein: CASSFLGTEQFF
CDR3 DNA: TGCGCCAGCAGCTTTTTAGGGACTGAGCAGTTCTTC

clone size: -
D gene: -
V gene: TRBV25-1
J gene: TRBJ1-5
CDR3 protein: CASSGSGLGPQHF
CDR3 DNA: TGTGCCAGCAGTGGAAGTGGTTTAGGGCCCCAGCATTTT

clone size: -
D gene: TRBD2
V gene: TRBV6-6
J gene: TRBJ2-1
CDR3 protein: CASSYSSSGGYNEQFF
CDR3 DNA: TGTGCCAGCAGTTACTCTTCCAGCGGGGGATACAATGAGCAGTTCTTC

clone size: once
D gene: TRBD1
V gene: TRBV6-6
J gene: TRBJ2-2
CDR3 protein: CASLQGRKNTGELFF
CDR3 DNA: TGTGCCAGCCTACAGGGGAGAAAGAACACCGGGGAGCTGTTTTTT

clone size: -
D gene: -
V gene: TRBV7-9
J gene: TRBJ1-2
CDR3 protein: CASSSTPGGILGDYGYTF
CDR3 DNA: TGTGCCAGCAGCTCGACCCCGGGAGGAATTCTGGGGGACTATGGCTACACCTTC

clone size: -
D gene: TRBD2
V gene: TRBV5-1
J gene: TRBJ2-5
CDR3 protein: CASSPTSGSGETQYF
CDR3 DNA: TGCGCCAGCAGCCCGACTAGCGGGAGTGGAGAGACCCAGTACTTC

clone size: -
D gene: -
V gene: TRBV5-6
J gene: TRBJ2-2
CDR3 protein: CASSFTRNTGELFF
CDR3 DNA: TGTGCCAGCAGCTTTACTAGAAACACCGGGGAGCTGTTTTTT

clone size: -
D gene: TRBD1
V gene: TRBV5-4
J gene: TRBJ2-6
CDR3 protein: CASSLLGDRVNSGANVLTF
CDR3 DNA: TGTGCCAGCAGCCTCTTGGGGGACAGGGTAAACTCTGGGGCCAACGTCCTGACTTTC

clone size: once
D gene: TRBD2
V gene: TRBV10-3
J gene: TRBJ2-7
CDR3 protein: CAISESKRETSGYEQYF
CDR3 DNA: TGTGCCATCAGTGAGTCGAAGCGGGAGACTAGCGGCTACGAGCAGTACTTC

clone size: -
D gene: -
V gene: TRBV2
J gene: TRBJ2-3
CDR3 protein: CASLARGTSTDTQYF
CDR3 DNA: TGTGCCAGCCTCGCTAGGGGCACTAGCACAGATACGCAGTATTTT

clone size: -
D gene: -
V gene: TRBV18
J gene: TRBJ2-5
CDR3 protein: CASSPRGGPETQYF
CDR3 DNA: TGTGCCAGCTCACCGCGGGGAGGTCCTGAGACCCAGTACTTC